A single sample is the source of the 28 T cell receptor beta chains below, sequenced in a study of beta chain features in type 1 diabetes. The authors reverse transcribed all of the isolated RNA, so sequencing captured expressed TCRB transcripts. Sequenced by immunoSEQ multiplex PCR; TCRdb stores in-frame clones only, minus some. The sample gives roughly 150,000 clones, over 6% of which show up once; roughly 0.5% is in the top ten. The study, taken as a whole, reports: In every one of the four CD4+ subsets, TCRB CDR3s were moderately but significantly shorter in Type 1 diabetes patients.

Antigens of these TCRs are unknown. Sequenced sample: central memory CD4+ T cells from blood. The receptors shown here come from a man between 18 and 29 years old with type 1 diabetes.

The genes are TRBV6-6 and TRBJ1-4; 9 nucleotides agree with TRBD1. Germline loops: CDR1 MNHNY, CDR2 SVGAGI (reference sequence). The length of the CDR3 is 15 residues. V shed 7 bases, J shed 3 bases, and the junction held 6 bases outside the gene matches. The CDR3 region is CASNKQGASNEKLFF. DNA of the CDR3: TGTGCCAGCAACAAACAGGGGGCGTCTAATGAAAAACTGTTTTTT.

This clone showed up just a few times. J is TRBJ2-7 and V is TRBV18, with TRBD1 matching 11 bases. This CDR3 is 13 amino acids long. V was pared by 6 bases and J by 2 bases, with 0 bases of the junction left unmatched. CDR1 and CDR2 (germline): KGHSH, LQKENI. CDR3 DNA: TGTGCCAGCTCGGGACAGGGGGCCTACGAGCAGTACTTC. Its protein is CASSGQGAYEQYF. The full variable domain, its missing parts supplied by reference TRBV18 and TRBJ2-7, is NAGVMQNPRHLVRRRGQEARLRCSPMKGHSHVYWYRQLPEEGLKFMVYLQKENIIDESGMPKERFSAEFPKEGPSILRIQQVVRGDSAAYFCASSGQGAYEQYFGPGTRLTVT.

The rearrangement joins TRBV4-3 to TRBJ2-3; TRBD2 might be the D (5 bases). V dropped 0 bases and J dropped 6 bases, with 13 bases sitting between them. This CDR3 has 15 residues. Germline V gene lookup returns CDR1 LGHNA and CDR2 YSLEER. CDR3 protein: CASSQDAGLVDTQYF. The CDR3 coding sequence is TGCGCCAGCAGCCAAGATGCGGGTCTGGTGGATACGCAGTATTTT.

The V and J genes are TRBV28 and TRBJ1-5; D is possibly TRBD1 (6 bases). V shed 6 bases and J shed 3 bases, with 9 bases lying between them. Germline V gives CDR1 MDHEN, CDR2 SYDVKM. This CDR3 comprises 13 residues. The CDR3 DNA is TGTGCCAGCAGACAGGGCAACAATCAGCCCCAGCATTTT. The encoded protein is CASRQGNNQPQHF.

V and J are TRBV5-6 and TRBJ2-7; 7 bases align to TRBD2. The CDR3 sequence is 15 residues long. The ends lost 4 bases at V and 0 bases at J; junction bases unmatched: 7. Germline assignment: CDR1 SGHDT and CDR2 YYEEEE. CDR3: CASSPAGGFSYEQYF. Here the CDR3 DNA reads TGTGCCAGCAGCCCCGCCGGGGGGTTCTCCTACGAGCAGTACTTC. Drawing the rest from reference TRBV5-6 and TRBJ2-7, the complete variable domain is DAGVTQSPTHLIKTRGQQVTLRCSPKSGHDTVSWYQQALGQGPQFIFQYYEEEERQRGNFPDRFSGHQFPNYSSELNVNALLLGDSALYLCASSPAGGFSYEQYFGPGTRLTVT.

This clone was counted a few times. The genes are TRBV2 and TRBJ2-1; 10 nucleotides line up with TRBD2. The length of the CDR3 is 14 residues. The V gene's germline CDR1 is SNHLY and CDR2 FYNNEI. V shed 5 bases, J shed 6 bases, and the junction held 4 bases outside the gene matches. The CDR3 region has the DNA TGTGCCAGCAGTCTAGCGGGGGTCCTCAATGAGCAGTTCTTC. This translates into CASSLAGVLNEQFF.

This clone was recorded at least ten times. The chain recombines TRBV2 with TRBJ1-1; 7 positions agree with TRBD1. The V and J ends lost 1 base and 10 bases, in that order; junction bases with no gene match: 12. This CDR3 has 15 amino acids. CDR1 is SNHLY, CDR2 FYNNEI, per germline. The CDR3: CASSEDTRQGTAAFF. The CDR3 coding sequence is TGTGCCAGCAGTGAAGATACTAGACAGGGAACGGCAGCTTTCTTT.

This chain uses TRBV10-3 with TRBJ2-5, with a tentative D call TRBD2 (5 bases). Deletions cut 7 bases from V and 4 bases from J, with 13 bases between. The CDR3 totals 13 residues. Germline values: CDR1 ENHRY, CDR2 SYGVKD. Here the CDR3 reads CAITQRLGETQYF. DNA of the CDR3: TGTGCCATCACCCAGCGGCTGGGAGAGACCCAGTACTTC.

This clone was detected a few times. The rearrangement uses TRBV5-1 and TRBJ2-3; 12 bases align to TRBD2. This CDR3 has 16 residues. V dropped 4 bases and J dropped 4; count of bases not matched to a gene: 7. The germline CDR1 and CDR2 sequences are SGHRS and YFSETQ. The CDR3 spells CASSPHLAGGPDTQYF. In nucleotides, the CDR3 is TGCGCCAGCAGCCCCCATCTAGCGGGAGGGCCAGATACGCAGTATTTT.

The rearrangement links TRBV14 to TRBJ2-5; 7 positions match TRBD2. After removal of 5 bases from V and 5 bases from J, the junction contained 11 bases not matched to a gene. Germline V gives CDR1 SGHDN, CDR2 FVKESK. The CDR3 totals 15 residues. The chain's CDR3 is CASSARTSRPETQYF. CDR3 sequence (DNA): TGTGCCAGCAGCGCCCGGACTAGTCGACCTGAGACCCAGTACTTC.

This clone was observed many times. DNA of the CDR3: TGTGCCAGCTCAGGGGGACAGACCTATGGGAGCTACACCTTC. Protein product: CASSGGQTYGSYTF. The chain uses TRBV18 and TRBJ1-2, with 7 bases identical to TRBD1. This CDR3 is 14 amino acids long. V was clipped by 5 bases and J by 9 bases; unmatched bases: 12. The V gene's germline CDR1 is KGHSH and CDR2 LQKENI.

The gene calls are TRBV28 and TRBJ1-2; 9 bases align to TRBD1. Germline V CDR1 and CDR2: MDHEN, SYDVKM. This CDR3 comprises 17 residues. V lost 4 bases and J lost 5; bases outside the gene matches: 14. CDR3 sequence (DNA): TGTGCCAGCAGTTCACCCGGGACAGGGTTCCGGTATTATGGCTACACCTTC. It yields the protein CASSSPGTGFRYYGYTF.

The chain employs TRBV27 and TRBJ1-1; no reliable D call. The germline gives CDR1 MNHEY, CDR2 SMNVEV (reference sequence). Deletions cut 2 bases from V and 0 bases from J, with 7 bases between. The CDR3 has 14 amino acids. CDR3 in amino acids: CASSLEGLNTEAFF. The CDR3, as DNA: TGTGCCAGCAGTTTAGAGGGATTGAACACTGAAGCTTTCTTT.

V usage is TRBV30 and J usage is TRBJ2-7; 7 positions match TRBD1. The germline V gene encodes CDR1 GTSNPN and CDR2 SVGIG (reference sequence). The CDR3 spans 12 residues. The chain's CDR3 is CALDRKRSEQYF. The CDR3 DNA reads as TGTGCTTTGGACAGGAAGAGATCCGAGCAGTACTTC.

The CDR3 DNA reads as TGTGCCATCAGTCCGGCAGGGGCCCTCACAGATACGCAGTATTTT. Amino acid sequence: CAISPAGALTDTQYF. The V and J genes are TRBV10-3 and TRBJ2-3; a possible D gene is TRBD1 (6 bases). The CDR3 contains 15 residues. Between the trimmed V and J ends, which lost 5 bases and 2 bases, there was a span of 14 bases. Germline V gives CDR1 ENHRY, CDR2 SYGVKD.

This clone was observed a handful of times. The chain links TRBV13 to TRBJ2-3; D perhaps matches TRBD2 (6 bases). The V and J ends lost 5 bases and 4 bases respectively, with 19 bases between them. Germline CDR1 is PRHDT and CDR2 is FYEKMQ (reference sequence). CDR3 length: 16 amino acids. Here the CDR3 DNA reads TGTGCCAGCAGCCCCGTCGGCGGGAACGGCGCAGATACGCAGTATTTT. Protein: CASSPVGGNGADTQYF. Full variable domain (outside the CDR3, taken from reference TRBV13 and TRBJ2-3): AAGVIQSPRHLIKEKRETATLKCYPIPRHDTVYWYQQGPGQDPQFLISFYEKMQSDKGSIPDRFSAQQFSDYHSELNMSSLELGDSALYFCASSPVGGNGADTQYFGPGTRLTVL.

This clone was seen a handful of times. The rearrangement uses TRBV7-2 and TRBJ2-5; D unresolved. CDR1 and CDR2 from the germline V gene are SGHTA and FQGNSA. CDR3 length: 13 residues. Trimming removed 5 bases at V and 4 bases at J, with 11 bases between. The CDR3 DNA is TGTGCCAGCAGCCAAAACCCCGGAGAGACCCAGTACTTC. It encodes CASSQNPGETQYF.

This clone showed up just a few times. This rearrangement joins TRBV11-2 to TRBJ1-2, with no clear D. The germline CDR1 and CDR2 sequences are SGHAT and FQNNGV. There are 14 residues in the CDR3. V lost 0 bases, J lost 0 bases, and 5 bases lay in between. The CDR3, as DNA: TGTGCCAGCAGCTTAGATACGGCTAACTATGGCTACACCTTC. Translation: CASSLDTANYGYTF. The whole variable domain, remainder taken from reference TRBV11-2 and TRBJ1-2, is EAGVAQSPRYKIIEKRQSVAFWCNPISGHATLYWYQQILGQGPKLLIQFQNNGVVDDSQLPKDRFSAERLKGVDSTLKIQPAKLEDSAVYLCASSLDTANYGYTFGSGTRLTVV.

V and J are TRBV2 and TRBJ1-5; 9 bases are shared with TRBD1. The trim removed 8 bases at V and 7 bases at J, leaving 9 bases unmatched. This CDR3 has 14 amino acids. Germline loops: CDR1 SNHLY, CDR2 FYNNEI. This CDR3 reads CASGQGQGGQPQHF. The CDR3 nucleotides read TGTGCCAGCGGCCAGGGACAGGGAGGGCAGCCCCAGCATTTT.

The chain couples TRBV30 to TRBJ2-2; D not resolved. Trimming pared 0 bases from V and 6 bases from J, leaving 11 bases between. Per the germline V gene, CDR1 is GTSNPN and CDR2 is SVGIG (reference sequence). The CDR3 runs 14 residues. CDR3 coding DNA: TGTGCCTGGAGTGTATCAGCAGGCCCCGGGGAGCTGTTTTTT. Amino acid sequence: CAWSVSAGPGELFF.

This clone was observed a handful of times. V is TRBV5-1 and J is TRBJ2-7; D gene uncertain. This CDR3 is built from 12 residues. The germline gives CDR1 SGHRS, CDR2 YFSETQ. Trimming removed 7 bases from V and 0 bases from J, with 8 bases in between. The DNA of the CDR3 is TGCGCCAGCGCCCCAGACTCCTACGAGCAGTACTTC. This gives the protein CASAPDSYEQYF.

This clone was seen a few times. This rearrangement joins TRBV15 to TRBJ1-1, with TRBD1 matching 7 bases. J lost 10 bases, V lost 2 bases, and 19 bases had no gene match. The CDR3 spans 17 residues. The germline V gene has CDR1 LNHNV and CDR2 YYDKDF (reference sequence). The CDR3 DNA follows: TGTGCCACCAGCAGACAGCCTGGGACAGCCGGCCTACGTGGAGCTTTCTTT. Translation gives CATSRQPGTAGLRGAFF.

The genes are TRBV30 and TRBJ1-3; D ambiguous. CDR1 and CDR2 (germline): GTSNPN, SVGIG (reference sequence). The CDR3 has 15 amino acids. Trimming pared 3 bases from V and 0 bases from J, leaving 12 bases between. The CDR3 bases are TGTGCCTGGAGCCCAATCGCGAGCTCTGGAAACACCATATATTTT. Amino acid sequence: CAWSPIASSGNTIYF.

This clone was observed a few times. The rearrangement links TRBV28 to TRBJ1-5; D gene unclear. In germline, CDR1 is MDHEN, CDR2 SYDVKM. With 3 bases removed from V and 6 bases from J, the gap between germline ends came to 6 bases. The CDR3 extends over 12 amino acids. CDR3 residues: CASSFSVQPQHF. CDR3 nucleotides: TGTGCCAGCAGTTTTAGTGTTCAGCCCCAGCATTTT.

V usage is TRBV18 and J usage is TRBJ2-3; 8 nucleotides match TRBD1. Germline V gene sequence: CDR1 KGHSH, CDR2 LQKENI. This CDR3 spans 16 amino acids. V shed 3 bases, J shed 6 bases, and the junction held 11 bases outside the gene matches. The CDR3: CASSPYGQGTRDTQYF. In DNA, the CDR3 is TGTGCCAGCTCACCTTACGGACAGGGCACCAGGGATACGCAGTATTTT.

This clone was seen only a few times. This chain uses TRBV28 with TRBJ1-2, with D perhaps matching TRBD1 (6 bases). Between the trimmed V and J ends, which lost 6 bases and 3 bases, there was a span of 20 bases. The germline CDR1 and CDR2 sequences are MDHEN and SYDVKM. The CDR3 spans 16 residues. The CDR3 DNA sequence: TGTGCCAGCAGCTCTCACGGGACACGGCATCACTATGGCTACACCTTC. It codes for CASSSHGTRHHYGYTF.

This chain joins TRBV30 and TRBJ2-2; 8 bases agree with TRBD2. The CDR3 runs 15 residues. Germline CDR1 GTSNPN, CDR2 SVGIG (reference sequence). After removal of 4 bases from V and 4 bases from J, the junction contained 8 bases not matched to a gene. The CDR3 coding sequence is TGTGCCTGGAATAGGGGACTAGGGGCCACCGGGGAGCTGTTTTTT. It translates to CAWNRGLGATGELFF.

The genes are TRBV9 and TRBJ2-7; D might be TRBD2 (5 bases). CDR1 and CDR2 from the germline V gene are SGDLS and YYNGEE. The CDR3 has 14 residues. The V gene lost 1 base and the J gene lost 0 bases, with 8 bases spanning the gap. DNA for the CDR3: TGTGCCAGCAGCGTAAGAGGGAACTCCTACGAGCAGTACTTC. Encoded protein: CASSVRGNSYEQYF. The full variable domain, with the rest looked up from reference TRBV9 and TRBJ2-7, is DSGVTQTPKHLITATGQRVTLRCSPRSGDLSVYWYQQSLDQGLQFLIQYYNGEERAKGNILERFSAQQFPDLHSELNLSSLELGDSALYFCASSVRGNSYEQYFGPGTRLTVT.